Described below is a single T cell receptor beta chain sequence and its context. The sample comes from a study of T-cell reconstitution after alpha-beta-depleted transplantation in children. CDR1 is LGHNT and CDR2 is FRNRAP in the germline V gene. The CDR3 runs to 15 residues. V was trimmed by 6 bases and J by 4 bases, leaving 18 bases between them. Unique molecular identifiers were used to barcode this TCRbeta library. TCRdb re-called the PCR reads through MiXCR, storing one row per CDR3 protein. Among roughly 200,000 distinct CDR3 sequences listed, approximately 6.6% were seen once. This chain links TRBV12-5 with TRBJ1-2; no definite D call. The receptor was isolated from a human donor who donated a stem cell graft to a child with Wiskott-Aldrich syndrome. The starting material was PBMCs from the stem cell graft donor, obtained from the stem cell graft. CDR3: CASGPMALGPYGYTF. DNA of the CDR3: TGTGCTAGTGGCCCCATGGCCCTCGGGCCCTATGGCTACACCTTC.